The clone carrying this TCR beta chain was observed once. Measured with immunoSEQ multiplex PCR; TCRdb has only the in-frame clones, and not every one. Of around 350,000 clones detected, about 88% appear once; the ten largest clones hold roughly 3.1%. Treatment meaning: roughly 20 received Ad26.COV2.S at low or high dose, single or two shots; several received placebo; per-sample allocation not given. Day 63 after the first vaccine or placebo injection was the time point for sampling. The data originate from a study of Ad26.COV2.S vaccination and SARS-CoV-2 variants. The trim removed 4 bases at V and 2 bases at J, leaving 4 bases unmatched. CDR3 length equals 15 residues. Germline CDR1 LNHDA, CDR2 SQIVND (reference sequence).

This TCR came from a person between 18 and 60 years old who received the Ad26.COV2.S COVID-19 vaccine or a placebo. The chain uses TRBV19 and TRBJ1-5; 8 bases map to TRBD1. The sequences come from peripheral blood, collected in a trial of Ad26.COV2.S vaccine versus placebo. The CDR3 DNA reads TGTGCCAGTAGTACGCCAGGGGGCGGCAATCAGCCCCAGCATTTT. Protein product: CASSTPGGGNQPQHF.